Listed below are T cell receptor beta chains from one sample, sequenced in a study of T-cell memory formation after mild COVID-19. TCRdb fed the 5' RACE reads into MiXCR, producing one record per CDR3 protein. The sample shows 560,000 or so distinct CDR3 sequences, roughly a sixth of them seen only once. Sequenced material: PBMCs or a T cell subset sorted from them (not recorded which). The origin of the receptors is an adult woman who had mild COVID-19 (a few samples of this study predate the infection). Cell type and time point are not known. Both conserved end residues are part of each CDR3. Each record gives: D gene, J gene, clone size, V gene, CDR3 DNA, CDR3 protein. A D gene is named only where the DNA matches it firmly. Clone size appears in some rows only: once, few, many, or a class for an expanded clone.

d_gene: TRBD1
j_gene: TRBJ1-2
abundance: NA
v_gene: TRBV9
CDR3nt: TGTGCCAGCAGCGTAGTGTCAGGACAGGGTGGAGAGGGCTACACCTTC
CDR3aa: CASSVVSGQGGEGYTF

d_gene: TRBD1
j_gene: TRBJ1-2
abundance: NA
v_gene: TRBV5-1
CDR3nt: TGCGCCAGCAGCCCCAGCGCGGACAGGGGAATCAGTGGCTACACCTTC
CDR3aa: CASSPSADRGISGYTF

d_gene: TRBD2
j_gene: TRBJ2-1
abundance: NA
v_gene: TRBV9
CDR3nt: TGTGCCAGCAGCGTAGGAGGCACGCTAGCGGGCTCCTACAATGAGCAGTTCTTC
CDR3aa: CASSVGGTLAGSYNEQFF

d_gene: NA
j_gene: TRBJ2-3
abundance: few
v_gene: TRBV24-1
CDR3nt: TGTGCCACCAGTGATACCGACTGGTTGGAGGATACGCAGTATTTT
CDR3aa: CATSDTDWLEDTQYF

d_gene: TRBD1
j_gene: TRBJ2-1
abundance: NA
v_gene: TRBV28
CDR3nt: TGTGCCAGCAGTGGACAGGGAGTTAGTGAGCAGTTCTTC
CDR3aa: CASSGQGVSEQFF

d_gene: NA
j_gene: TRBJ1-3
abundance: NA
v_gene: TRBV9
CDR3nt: TGTGCCAGCAGCGCGGACCGTCGCTCTGGAAACACCATATATTTT
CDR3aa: CASSADRRSGNTIYF

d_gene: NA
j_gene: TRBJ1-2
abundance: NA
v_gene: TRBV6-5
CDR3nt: TGTGCCAGCAGTTACTCGGCAACCTCTAACTATGGCTACACCTTC
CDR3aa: CASSYSATSNYGYTF

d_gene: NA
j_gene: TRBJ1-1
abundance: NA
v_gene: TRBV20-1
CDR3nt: TGCAGTGCTAGAGATTTTAGTGCAGACACTGAAGCTTTCTTT
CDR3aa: CSARDFSADTEAFF

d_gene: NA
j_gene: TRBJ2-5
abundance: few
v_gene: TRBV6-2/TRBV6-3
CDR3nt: TGTGCCAGCAGTTATTCCACCACGCGTCAAGAGACCCAGTACTTC
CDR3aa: CASSYSTTRQETQYF

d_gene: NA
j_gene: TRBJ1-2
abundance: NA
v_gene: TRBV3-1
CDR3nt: TGTGCCAGCAGCCAGACTCAAGACCCCAGACAAATTAACTATGGCTACACCTTC
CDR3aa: CASSQTQDPRQINYGYTF

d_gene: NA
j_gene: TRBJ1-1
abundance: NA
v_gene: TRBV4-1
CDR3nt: TGCGCCAGCAGCCAAGTAGGGATGGGCGCTGAAGCTTTCTTT
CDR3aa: CASSQVGMGAEAFF

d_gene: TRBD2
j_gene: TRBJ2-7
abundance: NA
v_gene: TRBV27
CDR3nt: TGTGCCAGCAGTTTCCCTACGGGGGGCGAGCAGTACTTC
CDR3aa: CASSFPTGGEQYF

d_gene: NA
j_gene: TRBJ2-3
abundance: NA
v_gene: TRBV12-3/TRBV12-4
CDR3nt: TGTGCCAGCAGTTCTATACTCGGAAGGGGCACAGATACGCAGTATTTT
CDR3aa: CASSSILGRGTDTQYF

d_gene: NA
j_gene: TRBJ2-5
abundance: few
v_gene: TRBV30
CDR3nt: TGTGCCTGGAGTCCACTAGCCATAGGGAAGACCCAGTACTTC
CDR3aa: CAWSPLAIGKTQYF

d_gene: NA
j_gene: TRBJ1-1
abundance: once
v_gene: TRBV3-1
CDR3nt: TGTGCCAGCAGCCAGGGGCAGATAAAGAACACTGAAGCTTTCTTT
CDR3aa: CASSQGQIKNTEAFF

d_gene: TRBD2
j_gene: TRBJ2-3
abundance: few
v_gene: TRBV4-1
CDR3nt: TGCGCCAGCAGCCAAGAACCGGGGGGAGCCAGCACAGATACGCAGTATTTT
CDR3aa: CASSQEPGGASTDTQYF

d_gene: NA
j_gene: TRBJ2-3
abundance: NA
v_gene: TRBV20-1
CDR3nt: TGCAGTCTGGTCGGGGGCGCGGGCACAGATACGCAGTATTTT
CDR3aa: CSLVGGAGTDTQYF

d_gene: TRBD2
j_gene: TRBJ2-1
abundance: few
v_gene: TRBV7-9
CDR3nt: TGTGCCAGCAGCTTAGCTGGACTAGCGGGGGCTGGGCAGTTCTTC
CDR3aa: CASSLAGLAGAGQFF

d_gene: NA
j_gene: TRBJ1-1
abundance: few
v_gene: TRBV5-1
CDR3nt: TGCGCCAGCAGCCCCCAGGGGCGAGGGGACACTGAAGCTTTCTTT
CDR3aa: CASSPQGRGDTEAFF

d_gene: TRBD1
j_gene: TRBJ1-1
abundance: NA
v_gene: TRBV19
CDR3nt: TGTGCCAGTCGGGCCTGGACAGGGGGCACTGAAGCTTTCTTT
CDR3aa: CASRAWTGGTEAFF

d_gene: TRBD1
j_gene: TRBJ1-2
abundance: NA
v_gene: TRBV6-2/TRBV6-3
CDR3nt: TGTGCCAGCAGTTACCCATACGGACAGGCCGCGGACTATGGCTACACCTTC
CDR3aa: CASSYPYGQAADYGYTF

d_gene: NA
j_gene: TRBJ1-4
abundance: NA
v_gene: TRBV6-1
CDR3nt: TGTGCCAGCAGTTCCAAGAGGACGTATGAAAAACTGTTTTTT
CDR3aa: CASSSKRTYEKLFF

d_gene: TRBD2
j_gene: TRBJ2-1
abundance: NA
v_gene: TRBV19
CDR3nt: TGTGCCAGTACCGGGACTAGCACATACAATGAGCAGTTCTTC
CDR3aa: CASTGTSTYNEQFF

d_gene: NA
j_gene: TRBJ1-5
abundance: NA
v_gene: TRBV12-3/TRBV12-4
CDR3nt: TGTGCCAGCAGTTTAATGGGTGTTGGGGGCAATCAGCCCCAGCATTTT
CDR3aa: CASSLMGVGGNQPQHF

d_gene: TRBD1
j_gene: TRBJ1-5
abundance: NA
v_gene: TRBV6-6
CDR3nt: TGTGCCAGCAGTCGGGACAGGTACAATCAGCCCCAGCATTTT
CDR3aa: CASSRDRYNQPQHF

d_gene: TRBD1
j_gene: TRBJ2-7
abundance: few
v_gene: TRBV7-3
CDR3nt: TGTGCCAGCAGCCGGGACAGGTTCTACGAGCAGTACTTC
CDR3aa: CASSRDRFYEQYF

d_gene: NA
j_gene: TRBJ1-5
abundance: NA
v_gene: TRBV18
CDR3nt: TGTGCCAGCTCACCGGAGTTCGGCAATCAGCCCCAGCATTTT
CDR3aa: CASSPEFGNQPQHF

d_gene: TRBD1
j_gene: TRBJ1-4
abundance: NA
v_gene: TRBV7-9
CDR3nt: TGTGCCAGCAGCTCCCCCGGGACAGATCACGAAAAACTGTTTTTT
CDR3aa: CASSSPGTDHEKLFF

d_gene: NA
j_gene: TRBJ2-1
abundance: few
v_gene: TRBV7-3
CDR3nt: TGTGCCAGCAGCTTAAGAGGGATCAGCCGCCAGTTCTTC
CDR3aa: CASSLRGISRQFF

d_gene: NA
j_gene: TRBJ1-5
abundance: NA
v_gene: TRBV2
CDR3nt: TGTGCCAGCAGCCGGGACGTCGGCAGCAATCAGCCCCAGCATTTT
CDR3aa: CASSRDVGSNQPQHF

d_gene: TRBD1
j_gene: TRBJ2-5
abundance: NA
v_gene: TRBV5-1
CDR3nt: TGCGCCAGCAGCTTGGGGGACAGATTATCCCAAGAGACCCAGTACTTC
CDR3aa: CASSLGDRLSQETQYF